One sample yielded the 29 T cell receptor beta chains listed below, sequenced in a study of CD4 and CD8 cells across lung adenocarcinoma regions. TCRdb fed the PCR reads into MiXCR, producing one record per CDR3 protein. The profile shows under 13,000 distinct CDR3 sequences, roughly 50% of them singletons. Sequenced: CD4+ T cells from the center of a lung tumor. The source of these receptors is a male donor with lung adenocarcinoma. The CD4 and CD8 labels of this study may be unreliable.

The rearrangement joins TRBV12-3 or TRBV12-4 to TRBJ2-5, with a tentative D call TRBD2 (5 bases). The J call is in doubt because the DNA end fits TRBJ2-7 better. This CDR3 has 13 amino acids. CDR3 sequence: CASSPGLPYEQYF. CDR3 sequence (DNA): TGTGCCAGCAGTCCCGGACTCCCCTACGAGCAGTACTTC.

Worth noting for this clonotype: Germline is not matched at one junction end, which may reflect a read error. This chain links TRBV6-1 with TRBJ2-5; tentatively, D is TRBD2 (7 bases). Germline V gene lookup returns CDR1 MNHNS and CDR2 SASEGT. The CDR3 spans 16 residues. The CDR3 loop is CASRGGGGRGQETQYF. In DNA form, the CDR3 reads TGTGCCAGCAGGGGGGGGGGGGGCCGGGGCCAAGAGACGCAGTACTTC.

To note about this clonotype: Germline and junction disagree at one end, which may indicate a read error. The J gene is TRBJ2-3, the V gene TRBV6-1; the match to TRBD2 covers 16 bases. This CDR3 is 19 amino acids long. CDR1 is MNHNS, CDR2 SASEGT, per germline. The CDR3 DNA reads as TGTGCCAGCAGAGCCTCGGGACTAGCGGGGGGGAGTGGCAAAAACACGCAGTACTTT. Translating it yields CASRASGLAGGSGKNTQYF.

By share, this clonotype ranks as medium-sized (0.01 to 0.1%). This chain connects TRBV6-4 to TRBJ2-3, with 8 bases lining up with TRBD2. V gave up 3 bases and J gave up 1 base; unmatched junction bases: 0. This CDR3 has 14 residues. In germline, CDR1 is MRHNA, CDR2 SNTAGT. CDR3 residues: CASSELAGTDTQYF. Here the CDR3 DNA reads TGTGCCAGCAGTGAACTAGCGGGCACAGATACGCAGTATTTT.

The J gene is TRBJ2-1, the V gene TRBV6-1, with 7 bases matching TRBD2. CDR1 is MNHNS and CDR2 is SASEGT in the germline V gene. The CDR3 sequence is 15 residues long. The J segment lost 4 bases and the V segment lost 6 bases, leaving 9 bases of the junction unmatched. CDR3 residues: CASRGLVSGYNEQFF. The CDR3, as DNA: TGTGCCAGCAGGGGACTCGTTAGCGGGTACAATGAGCAGTTCTTC.

A few counts support this clonotype. The rearrangement links TRBV10-2 to TRBJ1-5, with D possibly being TRBD1 (5 bases). This CDR3 comprises 14 residues. V was shortened by 1 base and J by 4 bases, with 8 bases between the two germline ends. Germline assignment: CDR1 WSHSY and CDR2 SAAADI. In DNA form, the CDR3 reads TGCGCCAGCAGTGAGTGGGGGAGTAATCAGCCCCAGCATTTT. It is translated as CASSEWGSNQPQHF.

J is TRBJ2-1 and V is TRBV27; 10 positions match TRBD2. This CDR3 is 15 amino acids long. CDR1 is MNHEY and CDR2 is SMNVEV in the germline V gene (reference sequence). V lost 6 bases and J lost 1; bases outside the gene matches: 3. The DNA of the CDR3 is TGTGCCAGCAGCACACTAGCGGGGTCCTACAATGAGCAGTTCTTC. This encodes CASSTLAGSYNEQFF.

This clonotype has more than one count but fewer than ten. The V gene is TRBV6-1, the J gene TRBJ2-5, with unresolved D. Trimming took 10 bases from V and 1 from J, leaving 13 bases between them. The germline V gene encodes CDR1 MNHNS and CDR2 SASEGT. The CDR3 is 13 residues long. The CDR3 sequence: CATIPGAQETQYF. The CDR3 DNA is TGTGCCACTATTCCGGGTGCCCAAGAGACCCAGTACTTC.

On this clonotype itself: With a much larger clone just one base away, this may be a read error. V gene TRBV7-2 combines with J gene TRBJ2-1; 7 bases map to TRBD1. The CDR3 is made up of 13 amino acids. Germline V gene sequence: CDR1 SGHTA, CDR2 FQGNSA. The junction had 8 bases not matched to a gene; V was cut back by 5 bases and J by 10 bases. CDR3 bases: TGTGCCAGCAGCCCCCACAGGGGCAACGAGCAGTTCTTC. This encodes CASSPHRGNEQFF.

This clonotype was detected only once. The V and J genes are TRBV6-5 and TRBJ1-2, with D uncertain. The CDR3 is 13 amino acids. Per germline, CDR1 MNHEY and CDR2 SVGAGI. V lost 2 bases, J lost 6 bases, and 10 bases lay in between. The DNA for the CDR3 is TGTGCCAGCAGTTACGAGGGCTCCCATGGCTACACCTTC. Its translation: CASSYEGSHGYTF.

The V gene is TRBV30, the J gene TRBJ2-1; 8 positions agree with TRBD1. The J call is in doubt because the DNA end fits TRBJ2-7 better. Germline V gene data show CDR1 as GTSNPN and CDR2 as SVGIG (reference sequence). The CDR3 length is 13 residues. The DNA for the CDR3 is TGTGCCTGGAGTTTCGGACAGGGTTCCGAGCAGTACTTC. Translated: CAWSFGQGSEQYF.

This clonotype was observed at least ten times. CDR3 sequence: CATNRDSGISPLHF. CDR3 DNA sequence: TGTGCCACCAACCGCGACAGTGGAATTTCACCCCTCCACTTT. The J gene is TRBJ1-6, the V gene TRBV6-1; a weak D match, TRBD1 (5 bases). V dropped 10 bases and J dropped 9 bases, with 19 bases sitting between them. This CDR3 comprises 14 residues. Germline-derived CDR1 and CDR2 are MNHNS and SASEGT.

The chain links TRBV10-3 to TRBJ2-1; 9 bases align to TRBD2. J lost 4 bases, V lost 0 bases, and 4 bases had no gene match. The germline CDR1 and CDR2 sequences are ENHRY and SYGVKD. The CDR3 runs to 16 residues. In DNA form, the CDR3 reads TGTGCCATCAGTGAGTCGCTGACTAGCGGATACAATGAGCAGTTCTTC. This translates into CAISESLTSGYNEQFF.

About this clonotype: Germline is not matched at one junction end, which may reflect a read error. The chain employs TRBV6-1 and TRBJ2-3; 9 bases agree with TRBD1. The CDR3 sequence is 14 residues long. Germline-derived CDR1 and CDR2 are MNHNS and SASEGT. The CDR3 DNA follows: TGTGCGGGCAGTAGGGGACAGGGCACAGAGACCCAGTACTTT. Protein sequence: CAGSRGQGTETQYF.

The chain has TRBV7-2 and TRBJ2-1; tentative D call: TRBD2 (6 bases). The DNA end is a closer match to TRBJ2-7, so the J assignment may be wrong. The CDR3 is made up of 15 amino acids. Germline values: CDR1 SGHTA, CDR2 FQGNSA. CDR3 in amino acids: CASSPRGKGADEQYF. The CDR3 DNA is TGTGCCAGCAGCCCCCGCGGGAAGGGCGCCGACGAGCAGTACTTC.

This clonotype was counted between two and nine times. Sequence at one end of the junction differs from germline and may be a read error. The chain combines TRBV6-2 or TRBV6-3 with TRBJ2-3, with unresolved D. Germline CDR1 reads MNHEY; CDR2 reads SVGEGT. This CDR3 has 11 residues. The CDR3 loop is CASTTTDTQYF. The CDR3 DNA sequence: TGTGCCAGCACTACCACAGATACGCAGTATTTC.

This clonotype was picked up one time. The chain combines TRBV6-1 with TRBJ2-4, with D tentatively TRBD1 or TRBD2 (6 bases each). The DNA end is more similar to TRBJ2-3, so the J call may be wrong. CDR1 and CDR2 from the germline V gene are MNHNS and SASEGT. The CDR3 is 14 amino acids. CDR3 amino acids: CAGTGARAKNMQYF. CDR3 DNA sequence: TGTGCCGGCACGGGGGCGCGAGCCAAAAACATGCAGTATTTT.

In regard to this clonotype: Since no conserved phenylalanine or tryptophan closes the CDR3, a read error is the likely cause. The chain carries TRBV6-1 and TRBJ2-1; D is possibly TRBD1 (6 bases). The DNA end favors TRBJ2-7, so the J call may be wrong. There are 12 residues in the CDR3. Germline CDR1 MNHNS, CDR2 SASEGT. CDR3 in amino acids: CASRDNPYEQYC. In DNA, the CDR3 is TGTGCCAGCCGGGACAACCCCTACGAGCAGTACTGC.

The chain couples TRBV6-1 to TRBJ2-5, with 9 bases lining up with TRBD1. The DNA end lines up better with TRBJ2-7; the J call may be wrong. CDR1 MNHNS and CDR2 SASEGT come from the germline V gene. The CDR3 spans 17 residues. CDR3 protein: CASSEYNWGQGSYEQYF. The CDR3 coding sequence is TGTGCCAGCAGTGAATATAACTGGGGACAGGGCTCCTACGAGCAGTACTTC.

In this sample, this clonotype turned up a few times. The chain links TRBV7-2 to TRBJ2-5, with TRBD2 matching 11 bases. Trimming cost V 4 bases and J 3 bases; bases outside gene matches: 4. The CDR3 length is 15 residues. Germline V CDR1 and CDR2: SGHTA, FQGNSA. For the CDR3, the DNA is TGTGCCAGCAGCTGGAATAGCGGGGGGGAAGAGACCCAGTACTTC. Protein: CASSWNSGGEETQYF.

This clonotype has just one count. A much larger clone lies one base from this, so it may be a read error. The DNA of the CDR3 is TGTGCCAGCAGTGGAGATAGGGGACAAGAGACCCAGTTCTTC. This translates into CASSGDRGQETQFF. The V and J genes are TRBV12-3 or TRBV12-4 and TRBJ2-1; D may be TRBD1 (6 bases). The CDR3 sequence is 14 residues long. Trimming pared 5 bases from V and 13 bases from J, leaving 21 bases between.

This clonotype was picked up a small number of times. The chain is built from TRBV6-1 and TRBJ1-2; 11 bases map to TRBD1. The germline V gene encodes CDR1 MNHNS and CDR2 SASEGT. V gave up 6 bases and J gave up 4 bases; unmatched junction bases: 10. This CDR3 region has 16 residues. In nucleotides, the CDR3 is TGTGCCAGCAGAGACCGGACAGGGGGCTTTATCTATGGCTACACCTTC. It encodes CASRDRTGGFIYGYTF.

This clonotype was counted once. The chain has TRBV27 and TRBJ2-4; possibly TRBD2 for D (9 bases). Germline V CDR1 and CDR2: MNHEY, SMNVEV (reference sequence). Trimming stripped 8 bases from V and 13 bases from J, with 39 bases between. The CDR3 extends over 19 amino acids. The CDR3 here is CASRPGARAGGRGQDTQYF. CDR3 DNA sequence: TGTGCCAGCCGCCCTGGAGCGCGAGCGGGAGGCAGGGGGCAAGATACGCAGTACTTC.

A remark on this clonotype: Sequence at one end of the junction differs from germline and may be a read error. J is TRBJ2-6 and V is TRBV7-2; D might be TRBD1 (5 bases). CDR3 size: 14 residues. Germline values: CDR1 SGHTA, CDR2 FQGNSA. CDR3 bases: TGTGCCAACCCCTCCGCCTCTGGGGCCAACGACCAGAACTTC. Protein sequence: CANPSASGANDQNF.

The chain carries TRBV6-1 and TRBJ2-5; D possibly corresponds to TRBD2 (6 bases). With the DNA end fitting TRBJ2-1 better, the J assignment may be wrong. CDR1 and CDR2 from the germline V gene are MNHNS and SASEGT. The CDR3 spans 17 residues. CDR3 region: CASSEMRDLKNQETQFF. CDR3 sequence (DNA): TGTGCCAGCAGTGAAATGAGGGACTTAAAAAACCAAGAGACCCAGTTCTTC.

The V and J genes are TRBV7-8 and TRBJ2-1; 9 nucleotides match TRBD2. J gave up 9 bases and V 4 bases, and 19 bases lay outside the gene matches. The CDR3 loop spans 18 amino acids. Germline V lookup: CDR1 SGHVS, CDR2 FQNEAQ. CDR3 in DNA: TGTGCCAGCAGCTCCCGGCGTCTGGGACTAGCATTGGGGGGTGAGCAGTTCTTC. Translated, it gives CASSSRRLGLALGGEQFF.

In its sample, this clonotype ranks as large. This chain joins TRBV6-5 and TRBJ2-5; no reliable D call. The V end was cut by 2 bases, the J end by 3 bases, with 7 bases between. CDR1 and CDR2 (germline): MNHEY, SVGAGI. The CDR3 is 13 residues long. The CDR3 reads CASSYGPEETQYF. CDR3 sequence (DNA): TGTGCCAGCAGTTACGGGCCTGAAGAGACCCAGTACTTC.

The gene calls are TRBV6-5 and TRBJ1-4, with TRBD1 matching over 10 bases. The germline V gene encodes CDR1 MNHEY and CDR2 SVGAGI. Trimming took 4 bases from V and 7 from J; bases not matched to a gene: 6. This CDR3 spans 15 amino acids. Written as DNA, the CDR3 is TGTGCCAGCAGTTCTCGTGACAGGGGGCTTGAAAAACTGTTTTTT. This sequence encodes CASSSRDRGLEKLFF.

Comment on this clonotype: The junction differs from germline at one of its ends, possibly a read error. This chain connects TRBV6-1 to TRBJ2-4; D could derive from TRBD1 or TRBD2 (5 bases each). The CDR3 contains 15 residues. Germline V gene lookup returns CDR1 MNHNS and CDR2 SASEGT. CDR3 sequence (DNA): TGTGGCAGCGCCGAGGGGCTGTGTGCCAAAAACATTCAGTACTTC. Translation gives CGSAEGLCAKNIQYF.